The 25 T cell receptor beta chains below were found in one sample sequenced in a study of blood T cell repertoires in COVID-19. Clones were sequenced by immunoSEQ multiplex PCR, and TCRdb holds only the in-frame ones, with some missing. The sample carries about 110,000 clones, less than 85% recorded once. The sample was peripheral blood. These receptors were collected from a woman aged 40 to 50 with acute or convalescent COVID-19.

This chain joins TRBV28 and TRBJ1-2, with D possibly TRBD1 on 6 matching bases. Germline V gives CDR1 MDHEN, CDR2 SYDVKM. V gave up 1 base and J gave up 6 bases, with 15 bases separating them. The CDR3 spans 15 residues. As DNA, the CDR3 is TGTGCCAGCAGTTTATCCGGGGGGCGAATGGATGGCTACACCTTC. Its protein product is CASSLSGGRMDGYTF.

The chain couples TRBV28 to TRBJ2-3; D is perhaps TRBD1 (6 bases). The germline gives CDR1 MDHEN, CDR2 SYDVKM. The CDR3 is 11 residues long. Trimming cost V 5 bases and J 14 bases, with 14 bases left between them. The CDR3 protein is CASSVTGTWYF. In DNA form, the CDR3 reads TGTGCCAGCAGTGTCACAGGGACGTGGTATTTT.

The chain uses TRBV5-6 and TRBJ2-7; 8 bases map to TRBD2. CDR1 and CDR2 (germline): SGHDT, YYEEEE. This CDR3 spans 14 amino acids. V lost 3 bases and J lost 4; bases outside the gene matches: 6. CDR3: CASSSPGGAYEQYF. As DNA, the CDR3 is TGTGCCAGCAGCTCCCCCGGGGGGGCTTACGAGCAGTACTTC.

This clone showed up many times. The chain carries TRBV19 and TRBJ1-5; 9 bases fit TRBD1. CDR1 LNHDA and CDR2 SQIVND come from the germline V gene (reference sequence). The CDR3 covers 16 residues. The V segment lost 5 bases and the J segment 1 base; nucleotides outside the gene matches: 6. The CDR3 sequence is CASSDRTGASNQPQHF. CDR3 bases: TGTGCCAGTAGTGATCGGACAGGGGCCAGCAATCAGCCCCAGCATTTT.

Concerning this clone itself: This sample includes further DNA sequences coding for the same CDR3. V gene TRBV5-1 combines with J gene TRBJ2-1; D is possibly TRBD2 (6 bases). This CDR3 comprises 14 residues. Germline V lookup: CDR1 SGHRS, CDR2 YFSETQ. V gave up 2 bases and J gave up 5 bases, with 11 bases separating them. The CDR3 spells CASSFPGVNNEQFF. Written as DNA, the CDR3 is TGCGCCAGCAGCTTTCCGGGGGTTAACAATGAGCAGTTCTTC.

The J gene is TRBJ1-2, the V gene TRBV30; tentative D call: TRBD1 (6 bases). The CDR3 is 14 amino acids. The germline V and J ends were trimmed by 1 base and 6 bases, with 15 bases remaining between them. Germline CDR1 and CDR2: GTSNPN and SVGIG (reference sequence). Here the CDR3 DNA reads TGTGCCTGGAGTGCCACCCGCAGGGGAAATGGCTACACCTTC. This translates into CAWSATRRGNGYTF.

This rearrangement joins TRBV7-9 to TRBJ2-7; the match to TRBD1 covers 9 bases. The CDR3 runs 15 residues. Germline-derived CDR1 and CDR2 are SEHNR and FQNEAQ (reference sequence). V was pared by 7 bases and J by 5 bases, with 12 bases of the junction left unmatched. CDR3 nucleotides: TGTGCCAGCACCCCCGGGACAGGGCTGTTCCACGAGCAGTACTTC. Its translation: CASTPGTGLFHEQYF.

This clone was seen a few times. The chain carries TRBV30 and TRBJ1-1, with a possible D match to TRBD1 (5 bases). The CDR3 loop spans 13 amino acids. The ends were cut back, 8 bases at V and 0 bases at J, with 13 bases in the middle. Germline-derived CDR1 and CDR2 are GTSNPN and SVGIG (reference sequence). CDR3 region: CARSMGLNTEAFF. The DNA for the CDR3 is TGTGCCCGGTCTATGGGGCTGAACACTGAAGCTTTCTTT.

The rearrangement uses TRBV11-2 and TRBJ2-3; 11 bases map to TRBD2. Germline lookup yields CDR1 SGHAT and CDR2 FQNNGV. This CDR3 is 14 amino acids long. V lost 8 bases and J lost 4; bases outside the gene matches: 5. CDR3 sequence (DNA): TGTGCCAGCGGAGGGGGACTAGCGGCAGATACGCAGTATTTT. The encoded protein is CASGGGLAADTQYF.

The chain joins TRBV5-1 to TRBJ1-1; maybe TRBD1 (6 bases). CDR1 is SGHRS, CDR2 YFSETQ, per germline. Deletions cut 4 bases from V and 4 bases from J, with 8 bases between. The CDR3 is 12 residues long. CDR3: CASSAQGTEAFF. The CDR3 nucleotides read TGCGCCAGCAGCGCACAGGGCACTGAAGCTTTCTTT.

Concerning this clone: Different DNA sequences within this sample yield the same CDR3. This rearrangement joins TRBV9 to TRBJ2-2, with 7 bases fitting TRBD1. Germline loops: CDR1 SGDLS, CDR2 YYNGEE. V was pared by 0 bases and J by 3 bases, with 2 bases of the junction left unmatched. CDR3 length: 15 amino acids. CDR3 sequence (DNA): TGTGCCAGCAGCGTAGATGGGACAGACACCGGGGAGCTGTTTTTT. It encodes CASSVDGTDTGELFF.

In its sample, this clone was seen a few times. The chain joins TRBV7-2 to TRBJ2-3, with TRBD1 matching 8 bases. CDR1 is SGHTA and CDR2 is FQGNSA in the germline V gene. Unmatched junction bases numbered 2, after V lost 4 bases and J lost 2 bases. This CDR3 is 14 amino acids long. The CDR3 is CASSSGQDTDTQYF. The CDR3 DNA reads TGTGCCAGCAGCTCGGGACAGGACACAGATACGCAGTATTTT.

This chain connects TRBV19 to TRBJ2-2; the D gene is possibly TRBD2 (5 bases). Trimming stripped 7 bases from V and 1 base from J, with 13 bases between. The CDR3 runs to 15 residues. CDR1 is LNHDA and CDR2 is SQIVND in the germline V gene (reference sequence). CDR3 region: CASTPDGLNTGELFF. The CDR3 DNA reads TGTGCCAGTACCCCGGACGGACTGAACACCGGGGAGCTGTTTTTT.

The genes are TRBV3-1 (or the pseudogene TRBV3-2) and TRBJ2-7, with 9 bases fitting TRBD1. Germline V CDR1 and CDR2: LGHDT, YNNKEL (reference sequence). V dropped 2 bases and J dropped 5; count of bases not matched to a gene: 10. The CDR3 totals 16 residues. This CDR3 is CASSQTPGTGSHEQYF. Here the CDR3 DNA reads TGTGCCAGCAGCCAAACCCCCGGGACAGGGAGCCACGAGCAGTACTTC.

The genes are TRBV6-5 and TRBJ2-2, with D perhaps matching TRBD2 (6 bases). The germline V and J ends were trimmed by 8 bases and 4 bases, with 8 bases remaining between them. The CDR3 totals 12 residues. Per germline, CDR1 MNHEY and CDR2 SVGAGI. The CDR3 loop is CASLRGTGELFF. The CDR3 DNA sequence: TGTGCCAGCCTGCGGGGCACCGGGGAGCTGTTTTTT.

This clone was counted a few times. The gene calls are TRBV15 and TRBJ1-6, with 8 bases lining up with TRBD1. From germline, CDR1 is LNHNV and CDR2 YYDKDF (reference sequence). Losses at the gene ends were 0 bases for V and 9 bases for J; bases not matched to a gene: 4. The length of the CDR3 is 15 residues. In nucleotides, the CDR3 is TGTGCCACCAGCAGAGATGGCAGGGGGCCTTCACCCCTCCACTTT. Its protein is CATSRDGRGPSPLHF.

The V call is TRBV6-5, the J call TRBJ2-3, with TRBD1 matching over 7 bases. V shed 6 bases and J 5 bases; nucleotides not matched to a gene: 11. Germline loops: CDR1 MNHEY, CDR2 SVGAGI. CDR3 length equals 15 residues. The CDR3 DNA follows: TGTGCCAGCAGGAGCGGACAGGCCATGGGAGATACGCAGTATTTT. Protein: CASRSGQAMGDTQYF.

This clone appeared a single time. J is TRBJ1-6 and V is TRBV19, with D unclear. V shed 8 bases and J shed 8 bases, with 4 bases lying between them. Germline lookup yields CDR1 LNHDA and CDR2 SQIVND (reference sequence). This CDR3 region has 10 residues. The CDR3 here is CASRDSPLHF. For the CDR3, the DNA is TGTGCCAGTCGTGATTCACCCCTCCACTTT. The entire variable domain, with the rest obtained from reference TRBV19 and TRBJ1-6, is as follows: DGGITQSPKYLFRKEGQNVTLSCEQNLNHDAMYWYRQDPGQGLRLIYYSQIVNDFQKGDIAEGYSVSREKKESFPLTVTSAQKNPTAFYLCASRDSPLHFGNGTRLTVT.

This chain uses TRBV5-1 with TRBJ2-6, with TRBD1 identical over 7 bases. The CDR3 runs 14 residues. Germline V CDR1 and CDR2: SGHRS, YFSETQ. Trimming removed 1 base from V and 9 bases from J; junction bases left unmatched: 4. The DNA of the CDR3 is TGCGCCAGCAGCTTGCCGGGGACAGTCAACGTCCTGACTTTC. It specifies CASSLPGTVNVLTF.

This sequence joins TRBV4-1 and TRBJ1-5, with 7 bases fitting TRBD1. Per germline, CDR1 MGHRA and CDR2 YSYEKL. The CDR3 runs to 13 residues. J lost 7 bases, V lost 1 base, and 1 base had no gene match. The DNA of the CDR3 is TGCGCCAGCAGCCAAGCAGGGGGACAGCCCCAGCATTTT. Translated, it gives CASSQAGGQPQHF.

The J gene is TRBJ2-7, the V gene TRBV2; TRBD1 matches at 7 bases. Germline V gene data show CDR1 as SNHLY and CDR2 as FYNNEI. The CDR3 covers 15 residues. J lost 5 bases, V lost 1 base, and 8 bases had no gene match. CDR3 sequence reads: CASSEVGQVVNEQYF. The CDR3, as DNA: TGTGCCAGCAGTGAAGTCGGACAGGTAGTCAACGAGCAGTACTTC. Drawing the rest from reference TRBV2 and TRBJ2-7, the complete variable domain is EPEVTQTPSHQVTQMGQEVILRCVPISNHLYFYWYRQILGQKVEFLVSFYNNEISEKSEIFDDQFSVERPDGSNFTLKIRSTKLEDSAMYFCASSEVGQVVNEQYFGPGTRLTVT.

This clone was observed a few times. The V and J genes are TRBV24-1 and TRBJ2-5; 9 bases are a match to TRBD1. CDR1 is KGHDR and CDR2 is SFDVKD in the germline V gene. The CDR3 sequence is 17 residues long. The V and J ends lost 1 base and 3 bases, in that order; junction bases with no gene match: 8. The CDR3 loop reads CATSDFPRTGEEETQYF. CDR3 nucleotides: TGTGCCACCAGTGATTTCCCCCGGACAGGGGAGGAAGAGACCCAGTACTTC.

Only one count was recorded for this clone. V is TRBV5-1 and J is TRBJ1-1, with D maybe TRBD1 (6 bases). Germline CDR1 SGHRS, CDR2 YFSETQ. This CDR3 spans 14 amino acids. V was trimmed by 0 bases and J by 3 bases, leaving 9 bases between them. The CDR3 DNA reads TGCGCCAGCAGCTTGGTACAGGGTGACACTGAAGCTTTCTTT. It translates to CASSLVQGDTEAFF.

The rearrangement uses TRBV28 and TRBJ1-1, with unresolved D. V gave up 8 bases and J gave up 5 bases, with 12 bases separating them. This CDR3 region has 12 residues. The germline gives CDR1 MDHEN, CDR2 SYDVKM. The CDR3 DNA is TGTGCCAGCGGGCCCCGCGCTACTGAAGCTTTCTTT. Protein: CASGPRATEAFF.

The CDR3 loop reads CASSSHIAQNQPQHF. The CDR3 DNA reads as TGTGCCAGCAGTTCCCATATCGCACAGAATCAGCCCCAGCATTTT. This chain links TRBV6-5 with TRBJ1-5; the D is unclear. There are 15 residues in the CDR3. Trimming shortened V by 4 bases and J by 4 bases, and 14 bases separated the two germline ends. Germline V gene lookup returns CDR1 MNHEY and CDR2 SVGAGI.